The T cell receptor (beta chain) under discussion was sequenced for a study of beta chain features in type 1 diabetes. This CDR3 has 15 residues. V lost 4 bases and J lost 4, with 17 bases in between. This clone has only a few counts. As every portion of the isolated RNA was reverse transcribed, the sequencing read expressed TCRB transcripts. TCRdb's copy holds only in-frame clones and misses some; the assay was immunoSEQ multiplex PCR. Among 850,000 to 900,000 clones, 15% to 20% were seen once, and the ten largest hold 0.02% to 0.025%. Sequencing used naive CD4+ T cells from blood. The chain is built from TRBV23-1 and TRBJ2-7; tentative D call: TRBD2 (5 bases). TRBV23-1 is noted as an ORF with a role that remains uncertain. This TCR derives from a woman between 18 and 30 years old in good health. The CDR3 sequence is CASSPCRSGSYEQYF. For the CDR3, the DNA is TGCGCCAGCAGTCCCTGTAGGAGCGGATCTTACGAGCAGTACTTC.